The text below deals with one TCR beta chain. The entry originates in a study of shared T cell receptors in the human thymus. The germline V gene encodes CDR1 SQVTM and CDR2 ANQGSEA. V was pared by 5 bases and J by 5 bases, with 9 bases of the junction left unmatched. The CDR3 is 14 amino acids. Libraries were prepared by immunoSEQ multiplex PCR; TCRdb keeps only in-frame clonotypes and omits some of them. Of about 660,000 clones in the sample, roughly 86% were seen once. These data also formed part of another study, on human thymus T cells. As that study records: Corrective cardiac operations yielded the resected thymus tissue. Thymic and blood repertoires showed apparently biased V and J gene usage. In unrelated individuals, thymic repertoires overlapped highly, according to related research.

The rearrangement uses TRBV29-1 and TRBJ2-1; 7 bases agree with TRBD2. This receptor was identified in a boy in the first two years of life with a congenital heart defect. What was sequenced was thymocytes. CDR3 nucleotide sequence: TGCAGCGTTTGGAGCGGGATCTACGACAATGAGCAGTTCTTC. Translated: CSVWSGIYDNEQFF.